This T cell receptor (beta chain) was found in a study of CD8+CD57+ T cells in acquired aplastic anemia. Genomic DNA, serving as template, underwent TCR beta VDJ and CDR3 profiling. Each CDR3 protein gets one entry after TCRdb re-called the reads with MiXCR. This sample has around 180,000 distinct CDR3 sequences; under 75% occur once, and the top ten carry 45%. As for this clonotype: An end of the junction differs from the germline gene, which may be a read error.

Germline assignment: CDR1 SGDLS and CDR2 YYNGEE. The CDR3 extends over 14 amino acids. What was sequenced was sorted CD4+, CD8+, or CD8+CD57+ T cells (not recorded which) from PBMCs. This TCR was recovered from a human donor in good health. The chain has TRBV9 and TRBJ2-2; 9 bases align to TRBD1. The CDR3: CASSVAQGAGGLFF. The CDR3 DNA is TGTGCCAGCAGCGTAGCACAGGGGGCCGGGGGGCTGTTTTTT.